This paragraph covers one TCR beta chain sequence. What it binds is not known. This specimen belongs to a study of cytomegalovirus exposure and HLA in healthy donors. Study findings and constraints: Reports showed the classifier diagnosing cytomegalovirus status with high specificity and sensitivity.

PCR employed 60 Vbeta and 13 Jbeta primers. This table comes from immunoSEQ multiplex PCR, and its TCRdb copy is limited to in-frame clones, with some not included. Among 55,000 to 65,000 clones listed, roughly 80% were seen once. V was cut by 6 bases and J by 13 bases, with 16 bases left in between. CDR1 and CDR2 (germline): MDHEN, SYDVKM. CDR3 length: 13 residues. J is TRBJ2-6 and V is TRBV28; no reliable D call. Sample: PBMCs. This receptor was identified in a woman between 35 and 50 years old in good health and CMV-seronegative. CDR3 sequence: CASRFLNEEVLTF. CDR3 nucleotides: TGTGCCAGCAGATTTTTGAACGAGGAGGTCCTGACTTTC.